These 27 T cell receptor beta chains came from one sample sequenced in a study of TIL therapy for anti-PD-1-resistant metastatic lung cancer. Time point noted: pre-treatment sample, taken before nivolumab and TIL therapy. This was the immunoSEQ v3 assay. Using immunoSEQ multiplex PCR, the repertoire was profiled, and TCRdb retains in-frame clones only, with some absent. The sample contains about 49,000 clones, 70% to 85% of which appear only once. Sequencing used blood, obtained at baseline. These receptors were collected from a man aged 65 to 79 with non-small cell lung cancer.

This clone was detected once. Other DNA sequences in the sample encode the same CDR3. The rearrangement joins TRBV5-1 to TRBJ2-7; TRBD2 agrees at 7 bases. CDR1 is SGHRS, CDR2 YFSETQ, per germline. This CDR3 has 15 amino acids. The junction had 5 bases not matched to a gene; V was cut back by 2 bases and J by 0 bases. In DNA form, the CDR3 reads TGCGCCAGCAGCTTTTCGGGGGGTAGCTCCTACGAGCAGTACTTC. This sequence encodes CASSFSGGSSYEQYF.

This clone was counted between two and nine times. This chain joins TRBV27 and TRBJ1-6; D not resolved. Germline loops: CDR1 MNHEY, CDR2 SMNVEV (reference sequence). The CDR3 spans 12 residues. Trimming pared 3 bases from V and 7 bases from J, leaving 4 bases between. The CDR3 DNA is TGTGCCAGCAGTTTTCAGAATTCACCCCTCCACTTT. It encodes CASSFQNSPLHF.

The rearrangement joins TRBV28 to TRBJ2-1, with TRBD2 identical over 8 bases. The J segment lost 4 bases and the V segment lost 6 bases, leaving 26 bases of the junction unmatched. The CDR3 is 21 residues long. Germline CDR1 is MDHEN and CDR2 is SYDVKM. CDR3 residues: CASRRYRAISGSAGIYNEQFF. Here the CDR3 DNA reads TGTGCCAGCAGGCGTTACAGGGCGATAAGCGGGAGCGCCGGGATTTACAATGAGCAGTTCTTC.

The V gene is TRBV27, the J gene TRBJ2-7; TRBD1 or TRBD2 may be the D gene (5 bases each). The CDR3 covers 16 residues. V was clipped by 4 bases and J by 5 bases, with 21 bases between them. Germline CDR1 and CDR2: MNHEY and SMNVEV (reference sequence). The CDR3 sequence is CASSSIRDGGADEQYF. For the CDR3, the DNA is TGTGCCAGCAGTTCAATCCGGGACGGAGGCGCAGACGAGCAGTACTTC.

This clone was observed a single time. The chain employs TRBV30 and TRBJ2-1; D possibly corresponds to TRBD2 (5 bases). Germline values: CDR1 GTSNPN, CDR2 SVGIG (reference sequence). With 0 bases removed from V and 0 bases from J, the gap between germline ends came to 12 bases. The CDR3 is 16 amino acids. CDR3 region: CAWSVTGVGSYNEQFF. Here the CDR3 DNA reads TGTGCCTGGAGTGTAACCGGGGTCGGCTCCTACAATGAGCAGTTCTTC.

CDR3 in amino acids: CASSSVVTGGTDGYTF. CDR3 DNA: TGTGCCAGCAGCTCGGTGGTGACAGGGGGCACCGACGGCTACACCTTC. The rearrangement links TRBV5-4 to TRBJ1-2; 10 bases are shared with TRBD1. CDR1 and CDR2 (germline): SGHNT, YYREEE (reference sequence). The V segment lost 3 bases and the J segment 8 bases; nucleotides outside the gene matches: 13. The CDR3 spans 16 residues.

The chain links TRBV11-1 to TRBJ2-7; TRBD1 aligns across 9 bases. This CDR3 spans 14 amino acids. Germline values: CDR1 SGHAT, CDR2 FQDESV (reference sequence). J gave up 2 bases and V 4 bases, and 3 bases lay outside the gene matches. In DNA, the CDR3 is TGTGCCAGCAGCTCGGGACAGGGCACCTACGAGCAGTACTTC. This encodes CASSSGQGTYEQYF.

This clone was seen a few times. As DNA, the CDR3 is TGTGCCACCCTAGGAAGACTAGCGGGTTCCTACGAGCAGTACTTC. This translates into CATLGRLAGSYEQYF. The chain uses TRBV2 and TRBJ2-7; TRBD2 agrees at 10 bases. From germline, CDR1 is SNHLY and CDR2 FYNNEI. V lost 10 bases to trimming and J lost 1 base; unmatched junction nucleotides: 10. This CDR3 has 15 amino acids.

The table lists this clone with a few counts. The chain couples TRBV28 to TRBJ1-5; D call uncertain. The V gene's germline CDR1 is MDHEN and CDR2 SYDVKM. This CDR3 spans 15 amino acids. Trimming took off 6 bases at V and 3 bases at J, with 15 bases between the two ends. The CDR3 spells CASSKPSGYNQPQHF. The DNA of the CDR3 is TGTGCCAGCAGCAAACCGTCGGGGTACAATCAGCCCCAGCATTTT.

With respect to this clone: Its ends do not fully match the called genes, so a read error is possible. The chain uses TRBV5-1 and TRBJ2-1, with 9 bases aligning to TRBD2. Germline CDR1 SGHRS, CDR2 YFSETQ. CDR3 length equals 15 residues. CDR3 sequence: CASRASGTSYNEQFF. CDR3 nucleotides: TGCGCGAGCAGGGCTAGCGGGACTTCCTACAATGAGCAGTTCTTC.

The V gene is TRBV29-1, the J gene TRBJ1-1; D is unclear. V lost 6 bases and J lost 1, with 9 bases in between. The germline CDR1 and CDR2 sequences are SQVTM and ANQGSEA. The CDR3 has 12 residues. The CDR3 is CSVTKGNTEAFF. Here the CDR3 DNA reads TGCAGCGTAACGAAGGGGAACACTGAAGCTTTCTTT.

This chain connects TRBV7-9 to TRBJ2-2, with D perhaps TRBD1 (6 bases). Trimming removed 6 bases from V and 2 bases from J, with 16 bases in between. The CDR3 loop spans 16 amino acids. The germline V gene has CDR1 SEHNR and CDR2 FQNEAQ (reference sequence). The CDR3 DNA follows: TGTGCCAGCAGTCTCCAGACAGGCGCTAACACCGGGGAGCTGTTTTTT. Encoded protein: CASSLQTGANTGELFF.

This clone appeared a few times. The rearrangement joins TRBV28 to TRBJ2-1; TRBD2 matches at 9 bases. The CDR3 loop spans 16 amino acids. Germline lookup yields CDR1 MDHEN and CDR2 SYDVKM. J was trimmed by 6 bases and V by 6 bases; bases with no gene match: 12. In DNA form, the CDR3 reads TGTGCCAGCAGAAGTGCGGGGAGTAGCGGGAGCAATGAGCAGTTCTTC. Its translation is CASRSAGSSGSNEQFF.

This clone has only a few counts. The chain links TRBV2 to TRBJ1-3; the D is unclear. This CDR3 has 15 residues. With 6 bases removed from V and 0 bases from J, the gap between germline ends came to 12 bases. Germline V gene sequence: CDR1 SNHLY, CDR2 FYNNEI. As DNA, the CDR3 is TGTGCCAGCAGACGCGCTATAAGCTCTGGAAACACCATATATTTT. Protein product: CASRRAISSGNTIYF. The variable domain in full, completed from reference TRBV2 and TRBJ1-3, reads EPEVTQTPSHQVTQMGQEVILRCVPISNHLYFYWYRQILGQKVEFLVSFYNNEISEKSEIFDDQFSVERPDGSNFTLKIRSTKLEDSAMYFCASRRAISSGNTIYFGEGSWLTVV.

J is TRBJ2-3 and V is TRBV23-1; TRBD2 might be the D (6 bases). TRBV23-1 qualifies as an ORF whose function is uncertain. The V and J ends lost 2 bases and 2 bases respectively, with 14 bases between them. This CDR3 is 16 amino acids long. For the CDR3, the DNA is TGCGCCAGCAGTCAACGGAGGGGACCCCTCACAGATACGCAGTATTTT. It specifies CASSQRRGPLTDTQYF.

CDR3 sequence: CASSGTVYNEQFF. The CDR3 bases are TGTGCCAGCAGTGGGACGGTATACAATGAGCAGTTCTTC. The gene calls are TRBV25-1 and TRBJ2-1; D uncertain. The germline V gene encodes CDR1 MGHDK and CDR2 SYGVNS. CDR3 length: 13 residues. V shed 4 bases and J shed 4 bases, with 8 bases lying between them.

The rearrangement uses TRBV7-6 and TRBJ1-1; no definite D call. The germline gives CDR1 SGHVS, CDR2 FNYEAQ. The CDR3 sequence is 14 residues long. V lost 2 bases and J 1 base, leaving 8 bases between the germline ends. The CDR3 DNA follows: TGTGCCAGCAGCTTAACAGATAAGAACACTGAAGCTTTCTTT. Residues: CASSLTDKNTEAFF.

V is TRBV18 and J is TRBJ2-5; tentatively, D is TRBD2 (5 bases). This CDR3 is 13 amino acids long. Looked up from germline, CDR1 is KGHSH and CDR2 is LQKENI. V lost 3 bases, J lost 5 bases, and 10 bases lay in between. CDR3 in DNA: TGTGCCAGCTCACCGACGAGGGAGGAGACCCAGTACTTC. This encodes CASSPTREETQYF.

This clone was detected only a few times. V usage is TRBV28 and J usage is TRBJ1-1; no clear D. The CDR3 has 12 amino acids. Trimming left V 1 base short and J 5 bases short, with 5 bases between. The germline CDR1 and CDR2 sequences are MDHEN and SYDVKM. The chain's CDR3 is CASSLSVTEAFF. For the CDR3, the DNA is TGTGCCAGCAGTTTATCCGTTACTGAAGCTTTCTTT.

Concerning this clone itself: An end of the junction does not agree with germline; a read error may underlie this. The CDR3: CASSPSAFSVGGELFF. CDR3 nucleotides: TGCGCCAGTAGCCCTAGCGCCTTCTCGGTGGGCGGGGAGCTGTTTTTT. The V and J genes are TRBV4-3 and TRBJ2-2; D is possibly TRBD2 (6 bases). This CDR3 contains 16 residues. Germline-derived CDR1 and CDR2 are LGHNA and YSLEER.

This chain connects TRBV2 to TRBJ1-6; 8 bases line up with TRBD1. The CDR3 has 14 residues. Trimming took 5 bases from V and 9 from J; bases not matched to a gene: 6. The V gene's germline CDR1 is SNHLY and CDR2 FYNNEI. The CDR3 is CASSNPQGASPLHF. CDR3 nucleotides: TGTGCCAGCAGTAATCCCCAGGGGGCTTCACCCCTCCACTTT.

The chain carries TRBV7-8 and TRBJ1-5; D is possibly TRBD1 (6 bases). This CDR3 is 14 amino acids long. CDR1 and CDR2 from the germline V gene are SGHVS and FQNEAQ. The V gene lost 2 bases and the J gene lost 1 base, with 6 bases spanning the gap. In DNA form, the CDR3 reads TGTGCCAGCAGCTTAACAGGGAGCAATCAGCCCCAGCATTTT. It translates to CASSLTGSNQPQHF.

This chain connects TRBV19 to TRBJ1-4; TRBD1 aligns across 7 bases. V was clipped by 6 bases and J by 2 bases; unmatched bases: 6. Germline V gene data show CDR1 as LNHDA and CDR2 as SQIVND (reference sequence). The CDR3 consists of 15 residues. This chain's CDR3 is CASSRKTGTNEKLFF. CDR3 in DNA: TGTGCCAGTAGCCGGAAGACAGGGACTAATGAAAAACTGTTTTTT.

The table lists this clone with a count of one. The J gene is TRBJ2-1, the V gene TRBV19; 11 nucleotides agree with TRBD2. Germline V gene lookup returns CDR1 LNHDA and CDR2 SQIVND (reference sequence). The CDR3 is 15 residues long. V shed 3 bases, J shed 7 bases, and the junction held 5 bases outside the gene matches. The CDR3 DNA is TGTGCCAGTAGTATGATAGCGGGAGGGAGAAATGAGCAGTTCTTC. This encodes CASSMIAGGRNEQFF.

The chain has TRBV5-1 and TRBJ1-3, with 8 bases matching TRBD1. The CDR3 is made up of 14 amino acids. With 4 bases clipped from V and 4 bases from J, the junction kept 4 bases outside the gene matches. Germline assignment: CDR1 SGHRS and CDR2 YFSETQ. DNA of the CDR3: TGCGCCAGCAGCCGGACAGGGAACGGAAACACCATATATTTT. Translating it yields CASSRTGNGNTIYF.

The sample holds one count of this clone. The chain uses TRBV7-2 and TRBJ2-2; a weak D match, TRBD2 (5 bases). CDR1 is SGHTA and CDR2 is FQGNSA in the germline V gene. V dropped 0 bases and J dropped 4 bases, with 6 bases sitting between them. This CDR3 has 14 residues. The CDR3 here is CASSLARATGELFF. The CDR3 DNA reads TGTGCCAGCAGCTTAGCGAGGGCCACCGGGGAGCTGTTTTTT.

The chain links TRBV28 to TRBJ1-5; 7 positions agree with TRBD1. V lost 5 bases, J lost 4 bases, and 8 bases stayed unmatched. Germline values: CDR1 MDHEN, CDR2 SYDVKM. The CDR3 length is 15 residues. CDR3 region: CASSKTGAGNQPQHF. In DNA form, the CDR3 reads TGTGCCAGCAGTAAAACAGGGGCCGGGAATCAGCCCCAGCATTTT.